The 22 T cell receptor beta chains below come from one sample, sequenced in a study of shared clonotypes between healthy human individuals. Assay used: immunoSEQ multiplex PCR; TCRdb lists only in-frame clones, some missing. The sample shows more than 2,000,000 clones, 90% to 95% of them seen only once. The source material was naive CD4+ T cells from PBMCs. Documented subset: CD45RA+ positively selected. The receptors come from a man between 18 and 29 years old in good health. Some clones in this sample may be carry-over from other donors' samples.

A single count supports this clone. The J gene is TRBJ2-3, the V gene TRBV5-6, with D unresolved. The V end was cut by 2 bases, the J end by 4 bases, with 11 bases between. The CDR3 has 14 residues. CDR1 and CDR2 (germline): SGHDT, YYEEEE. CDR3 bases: TGTGCCAGCAGCTTTACATCCCTGCCAGATACGCAGTATTTT. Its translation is CASSFTSLPDTQYF.

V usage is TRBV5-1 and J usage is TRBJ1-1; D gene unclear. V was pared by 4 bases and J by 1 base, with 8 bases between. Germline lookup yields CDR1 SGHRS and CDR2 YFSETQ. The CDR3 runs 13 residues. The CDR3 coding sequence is TGCGCCAGCAGCGTGAACCAGAACACTGAAGCTTTCTTT. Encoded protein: CASSVNQNTEAFF.

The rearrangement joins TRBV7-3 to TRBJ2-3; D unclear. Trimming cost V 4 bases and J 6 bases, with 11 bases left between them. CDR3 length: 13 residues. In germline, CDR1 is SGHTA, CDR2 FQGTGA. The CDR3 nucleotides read TGTGCCAGCAGCTCCCGACCTGGGGATACGCAGTATTTT. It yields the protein CASSSRPGDTQYF.

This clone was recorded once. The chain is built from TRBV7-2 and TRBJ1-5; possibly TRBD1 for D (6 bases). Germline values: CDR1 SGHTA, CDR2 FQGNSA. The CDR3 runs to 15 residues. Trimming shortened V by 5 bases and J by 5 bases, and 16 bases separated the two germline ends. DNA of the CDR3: TGTGCCAGCAGCCTTACTCGGGACATCCATCAGCCCCAGCATTTT. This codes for CASSLTRDIHQPQHF.

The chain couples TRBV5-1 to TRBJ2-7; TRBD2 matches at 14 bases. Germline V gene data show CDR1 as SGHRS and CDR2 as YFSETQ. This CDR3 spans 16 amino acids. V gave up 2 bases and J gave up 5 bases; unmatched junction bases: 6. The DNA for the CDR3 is TGCGCCAGCAGCTTTGGAGGGACTAGCGGGAGTAACGAGCAGTACTTC. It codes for CASSFGGTSGSNEQYF.

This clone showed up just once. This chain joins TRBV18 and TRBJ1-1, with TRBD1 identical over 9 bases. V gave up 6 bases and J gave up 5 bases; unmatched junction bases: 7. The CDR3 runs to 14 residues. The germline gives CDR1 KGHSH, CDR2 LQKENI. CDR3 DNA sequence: TGTGCCAGCTCGTCGGACAGGGGAAAGACTGAAGCTTTCTTT. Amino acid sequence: CASSSDRGKTEAFF.

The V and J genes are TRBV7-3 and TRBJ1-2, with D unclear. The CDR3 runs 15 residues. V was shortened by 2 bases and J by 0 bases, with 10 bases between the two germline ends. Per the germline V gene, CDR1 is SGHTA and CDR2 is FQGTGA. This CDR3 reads CASSLDGVANYGYTF. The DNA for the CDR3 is TGTGCCAGCAGCTTAGACGGGGTGGCTAACTATGGCTACACCTTC.

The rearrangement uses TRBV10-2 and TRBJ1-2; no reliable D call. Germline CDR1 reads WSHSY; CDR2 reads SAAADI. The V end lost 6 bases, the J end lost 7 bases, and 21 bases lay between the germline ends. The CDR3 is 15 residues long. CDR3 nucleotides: TGCGCCAGCAGGTCCCGAACCGACGGGGTATCTGGCTACACCTTC. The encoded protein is CASRSRTDGVSGYTF.

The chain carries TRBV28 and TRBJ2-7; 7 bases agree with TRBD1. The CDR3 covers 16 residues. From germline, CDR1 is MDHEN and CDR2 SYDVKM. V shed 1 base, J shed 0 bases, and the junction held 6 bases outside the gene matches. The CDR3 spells CASSLYGQDSSYEQYF. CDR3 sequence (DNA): TGTGCCAGCAGTTTATATGGACAGGACAGCTCCTACGAGCAGTACTTC.

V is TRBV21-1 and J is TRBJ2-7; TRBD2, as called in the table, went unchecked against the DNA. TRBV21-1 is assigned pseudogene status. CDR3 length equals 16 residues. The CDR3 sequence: CATRATGMQVSYEQYF. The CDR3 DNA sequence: TGTGCCACCAGGGCCACCGGGATGCAAGTTTCCTACGAGCAGTACTTC.

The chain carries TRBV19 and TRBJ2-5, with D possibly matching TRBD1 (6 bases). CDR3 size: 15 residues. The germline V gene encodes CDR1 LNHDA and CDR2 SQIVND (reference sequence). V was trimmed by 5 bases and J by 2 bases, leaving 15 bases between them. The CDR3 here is CASSGGSTRQETQYF. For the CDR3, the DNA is TGTGCCAGTAGTGGGGGCTCTACGCGACAAGAGACCCAGTACTTC.

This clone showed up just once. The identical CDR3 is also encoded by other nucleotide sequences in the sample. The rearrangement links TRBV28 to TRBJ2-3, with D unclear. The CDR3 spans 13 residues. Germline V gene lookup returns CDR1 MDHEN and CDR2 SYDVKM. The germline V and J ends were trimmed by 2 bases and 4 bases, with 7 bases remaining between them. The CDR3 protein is CASSLAAADTQYF. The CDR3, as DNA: TGTGCCAGCAGTTTAGCGGCGGCAGATACGCAGTATTTT.

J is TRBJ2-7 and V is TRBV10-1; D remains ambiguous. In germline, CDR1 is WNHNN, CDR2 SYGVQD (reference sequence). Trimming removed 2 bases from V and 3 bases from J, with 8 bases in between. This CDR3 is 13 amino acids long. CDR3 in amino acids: CASSEGVGYEQYF. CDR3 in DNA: TGCGCCAGCAGTGAGGGGGTGGGCTACGAGCAGTACTTC.

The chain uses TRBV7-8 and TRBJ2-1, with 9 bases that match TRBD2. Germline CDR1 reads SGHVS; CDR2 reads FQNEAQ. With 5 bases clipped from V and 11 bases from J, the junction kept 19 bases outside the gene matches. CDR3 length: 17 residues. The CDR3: CASSPKLGLANDPKQFF. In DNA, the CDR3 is TGTGCCAGCAGCCCAAAACTAGGACTAGCGAATGACCCAAAGCAGTTCTTC. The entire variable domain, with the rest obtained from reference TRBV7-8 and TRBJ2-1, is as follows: GAGVSQSPRYKVAKRGQDVALRCDPISGHVSLFWYQQALGQGPEFLTYFQNEAQLDKSGLPSDRFFAERPEGSVSTLKIQRTQQEDSAVYLCASSPKLGLANDPKQFFGPGTRLTVL.

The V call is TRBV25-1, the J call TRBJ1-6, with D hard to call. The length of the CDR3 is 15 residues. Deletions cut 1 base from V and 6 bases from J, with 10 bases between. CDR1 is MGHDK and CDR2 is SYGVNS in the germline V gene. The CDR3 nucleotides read TGTGCCAGCAGTGAATTCGGCCAGCCTAATTCACCCCTCCACTTT. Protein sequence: CASSEFGQPNSPLHF.

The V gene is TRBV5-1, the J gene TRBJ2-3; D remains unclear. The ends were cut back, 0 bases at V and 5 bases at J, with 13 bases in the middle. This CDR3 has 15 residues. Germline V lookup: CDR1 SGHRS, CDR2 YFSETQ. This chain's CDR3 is CASSLANVLGDTQYF. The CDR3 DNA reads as TGCGCCAGCAGCTTGGCCAACGTGTTGGGAGATACGCAGTATTTT.

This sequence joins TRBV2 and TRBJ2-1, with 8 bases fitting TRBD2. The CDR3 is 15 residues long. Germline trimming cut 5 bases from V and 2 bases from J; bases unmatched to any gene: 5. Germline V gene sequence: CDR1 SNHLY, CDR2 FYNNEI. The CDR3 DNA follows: TGTGCCAGCAGTTTTCTAGCGGGCGCCTACAATGAGCAGTTCTTC. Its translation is CASSFLAGAYNEQFF.

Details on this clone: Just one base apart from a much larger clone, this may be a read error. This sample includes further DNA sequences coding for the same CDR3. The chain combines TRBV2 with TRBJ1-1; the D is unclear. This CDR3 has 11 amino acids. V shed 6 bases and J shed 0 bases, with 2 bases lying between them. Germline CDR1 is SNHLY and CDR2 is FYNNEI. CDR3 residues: CASSLNTEAFF. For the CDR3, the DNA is TGTGCCAGCAGCCTGAACACTGAAGCTTTCTTT.

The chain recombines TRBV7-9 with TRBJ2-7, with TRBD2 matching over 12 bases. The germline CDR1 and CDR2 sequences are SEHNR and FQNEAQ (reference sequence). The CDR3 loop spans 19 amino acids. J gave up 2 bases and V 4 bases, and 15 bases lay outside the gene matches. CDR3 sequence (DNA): TGTGCCAGCAGCTCACCTCGGACTAGCGGGATCACCCCTCCCTACGAGCAGTACTTC. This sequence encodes CASSSPRTSGITPPYEQYF.

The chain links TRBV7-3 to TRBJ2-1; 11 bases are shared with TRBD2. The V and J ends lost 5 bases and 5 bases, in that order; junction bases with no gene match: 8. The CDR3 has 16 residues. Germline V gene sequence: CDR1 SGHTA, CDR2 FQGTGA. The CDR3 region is CASSPVGTSGNNEQFF. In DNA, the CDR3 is TGTGCCAGCAGCCCAGTGGGGACTAGCGGAAACAATGAGCAGTTCTTC.

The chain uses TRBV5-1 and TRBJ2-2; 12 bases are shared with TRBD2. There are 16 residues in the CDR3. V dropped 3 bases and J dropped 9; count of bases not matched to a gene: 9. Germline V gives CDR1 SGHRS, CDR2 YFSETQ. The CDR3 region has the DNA TGCGCCAGCAGCTCCCGGACTAGCGGGAACTCCCGGGAGCTGTTTTTT. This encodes CASSSRTSGNSRELFF.

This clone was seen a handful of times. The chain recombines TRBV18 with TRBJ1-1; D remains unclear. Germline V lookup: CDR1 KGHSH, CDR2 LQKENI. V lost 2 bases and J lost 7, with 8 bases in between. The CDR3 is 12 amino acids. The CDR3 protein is CASSPMGVEAFF. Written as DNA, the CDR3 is TGTGCCAGCTCACCAATGGGTGTTGAAGCTTTCTTT.